This TCR beta chain was profiled in a study of blood T cells in healthy people across ages. General study findings and limits: The long-lived group displayed more naive CD4+ cells, plus higher diversity, than the aged donors did.

A second PCR of 7 to 11 cycles used a sample-barcoded 5' primer and a J-beta primer mix. TCRdb re-derived calls from the 5' RACE reads in MiXCR, one entry per CDR3 protein. Of some 1.6 million distinct CDR3 sequences in the sample, about 35% were seen once. V dropped 2 bases and J dropped 4; count of bases not matched to a gene: 5. Germline lookup yields CDR1 SGHDT and CDR2 YYEEEE. This CDR3 is built from 15 residues. A word on this clonotype: What it binds is not known.

This TCR came from a woman in her 30s in good health. The V gene is TRBV5-6, the J gene TRBJ2-5; 10 bases line up with TRBD1. Sequencing input: blood. CDR3 DNA sequence: TGTGCCAGCAGCTTCGAGACAGGGGGCTCAGAGACCCAGTACTTC. It yields the protein CASSFETGGSETQYF. Full variable domain (outside the CDR3, taken from reference TRBV5-6 and TRBJ2-5): DAGVTQSPTHLIKTRGQQVTLRCSPKSGHDTVSWYQQALGQGPQFIFQYYEEEERQRGNFPDRFSGHQFPNYSSELNVNALLLGDSALYLCASSFETGGSETQYFGPGTRLLVL.